The clone carrying this T cell receptor beta chain was observed a handful of times. The data originate from a study of blood T cell repertoires in COVID-19. Study-wide context: PBMCs, B-cell-depleted T cells, or T cells provided the cDNA or gDNA that made up the material.

The ends lost 6 bases at V and 5 bases at J; junction bases unmatched: 3. Germline loops: CDR1 LNHDA, CDR2 SQIVND (reference sequence). There are 14 residues in the CDR3. Profiling relied on immunoSEQ multiplex PCR, and the TCRdb table lists in-frame clones only, not all of them. The sample includes under 300,000 clones, around 80% of them seen just once. This clonotype was sampled from a middle-aged woman who had recovered from COVID-19. The sequencing input was peripheral blood. V is TRBV19 and J is TRBJ1-5; 11 positions agree with TRBD1. CDR3 region: CASRKDRGHQPQHF. The DNA for the CDR3 is TGTGCCAGTAGAAAGGACAGGGGGCATCAGCCCCAGCATTTT.